The clone carrying this T cell receptor beta chain was observed many times. Its antigen is currently unknown. TCRdb keeps only in-frame clones here, not all; method: immunoSEQ multiplex PCR. The sample contains 300,000 to 350,000 clones, roughly 70% of which appear only once. Germline V CDR1 and CDR2: SGHDT, YYEEEE. V shed 0 bases and J shed 3 bases, with 12 bases lying between them. The CDR3 sequence is 15 residues long. The sample originates from a study of shared clonotypes between healthy human individuals. Study information: Donor composition was a couple of women and three men, aged 18 to 49. Study observations and caveats: Clonotypes shared by all four donors outscored non-shared clonotypes in generation probability. Naive subsets generally exceeded memory subsets in estimated richness. The study found about 5.1% of naive CD4 clonotypes shared across four donors.

The sequenced material came from memory CD4+ T cells sorted from blood. Specified subset: CD45RA-negative fraction. The gene calls are TRBV5-6 and TRBJ1-1; D is undetermined. This clonotype was sampled from a young man in good health. The CDR3 here is CASSLAPRGDTEAFF. The CDR3 DNA sequence: TGTGCCAGCAGCTTGGCCCCCCGGGGAGACACTGAAGCTTTCTTT.